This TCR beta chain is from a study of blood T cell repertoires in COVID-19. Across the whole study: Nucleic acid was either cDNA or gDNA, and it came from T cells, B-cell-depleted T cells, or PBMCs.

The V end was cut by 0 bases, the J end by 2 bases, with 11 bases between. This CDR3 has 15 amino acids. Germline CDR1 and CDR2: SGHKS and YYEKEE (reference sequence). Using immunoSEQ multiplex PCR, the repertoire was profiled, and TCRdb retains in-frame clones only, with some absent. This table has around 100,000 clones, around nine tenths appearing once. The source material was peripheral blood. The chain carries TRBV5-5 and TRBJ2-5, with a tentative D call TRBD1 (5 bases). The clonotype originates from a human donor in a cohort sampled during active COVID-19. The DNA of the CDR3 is TGTGCCAGCAGCTTGGGAAACAGGTATCAAGAGACCCAGTACTTC. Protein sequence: CASSLGNRYQETQYF.